Shown below are 20 T cell receptor beta chains from a single sample sequenced in a study of CD8 T cells in Susac syndrome. The RNA, roughly 0.5 to 1 ug, was put through reverse transcription using random hexamers. TCRdb reprocessed the immunoSEQ multiplex PCR reads via MiXCR and lists one record per CDR3 protein. The sample consists of a few hundred thousand distinct CDR3 sequences, roughly 85% of them appearing once. Source material: CD8+ T cells from PBMCs. These receptors originate from a human donor with multiple sclerosis.

This chain connects TRBV11-2 to TRBJ2-1; no reliable D call. This CDR3 is 14 amino acids long. Between the trimmed V and J ends, which lost 5 bases and 3 bases, there was a span of 11 bases. The V gene's germline CDR1 is SGHAT and CDR2 FQNNGV. The CDR3 nucleotides read TGTGCCAGCAGCGACACGACCGGCTACAATGAGCAGTTCTTC. Residues: CASSDTTGYNEQFF.

The V call is TRBV4-2, the J call TRBJ2-7; 13 positions agree with TRBD2. V was clipped by 0 bases and J by 7 bases; unmatched bases: 3. Per germline, CDR1 LGHNA and CDR2 YNFKEQ. The CDR3 has 15 amino acids. CDR3: CASSQETSGREEQYF. CDR3 DNA sequence: TGTGCCAGCAGCCAAGAAACTAGCGGGAGGGAGGAGCAGTACTTC.

The V and J genes are TRBV7-6 and TRBJ1-5; perhaps TRBD1 as D (6 bases). CDR1 and CDR2 (germline): SGHVS, FNYEAQ. The CDR3 extends over 16 amino acids. V lost 2 bases and J lost 9, with 20 bases in between. The CDR3 DNA reads TGTGCCAGCAGCTTAATGGGACGTCCATTCAGGGGGCCCCAGCATTTT. This encodes CASSLMGRPFRGPQHF.

This clonotype has more than one count but fewer than ten. V and J are TRBV6-5 and TRBJ1-2; no clear D. The V end lost 6 bases, the J end lost 6 bases, and 11 bases lay between the germline ends. The germline gives CDR1 MNHEY, CDR2 SVGAGI. The length of the CDR3 is 12 residues. CDR3 nucleotide sequence: TGTGCCAGCAGGTTCGGTGTAGATGGCTACACCTTC. This codes for CASRFGVDGYTF.

J is TRBJ1-4 and V is TRBV5-5; D is perhaps TRBD1 (5 bases). Germline-derived CDR1 and CDR2 are SGHKS and YYEKEE (reference sequence). This CDR3 is 17 amino acids long. V was trimmed by 5 bases and J by 3 bases, leaving 20 bases between them. DNA of the CDR3: TGTGCCAGCAGTCCACTCTCCCCAGGGTTGCCTAATGAAAAACTGTTTTTT. This sequence encodes CASSPLSPGLPNEKLFF. Together with reference TRBV5-5 and TRBJ1-4, the CDR3 gives the full variable domain: DAGVTQSPTHLIKTRGQQVTLRCSPISGHKSVSWYQQVLGQGPQFIFQYYEKEERGRGNFPDRFSARQFPNYSSELNVNALLLGDSALYLCASSPLSPGLPNEKLFFGSGTQLSVL.

This clonotype occurred a few times. The gene calls are TRBV5-1 and TRBJ2-2; D is perhaps TRBD1 or TRBD2 (5 bases each). Per the germline V gene, CDR1 is SGHRS and CDR2 is YFSETQ. V lost 1 base, J lost 1 base, and 11 bases lay in between. CDR3 length: 16 amino acids. The CDR3 region has the DNA TGCGCCAGCAGCTTGTCCGGGACGCTGAACACCGGGGAGCTGTTTTTT. This sequence encodes CASSLSGTLNTGELFF.

V is TRBV7-8 and J is TRBJ2-5, with D tentatively TRBD1 (5 bases). The CDR3 length is 14 residues. The germline V and J ends were trimmed by 3 bases and 2 bases, with 10 bases remaining between them. Germline V gene sequence: CDR1 SGHVS, CDR2 FQNEAQ. The CDR3 protein is CASSFTDRQETQYF. CDR3 coding DNA: TGTGCCAGCAGCTTCACCGACAGACAAGAGACCCAGTACTTC. The variable domain in full, with the rest retrieved from reference TRBV7-8 and TRBJ2-5, is GAGVSQSPRYKVAKRGQDVALRCDPISGHVSLFWYQQALGQGPEFLTYFQNEAQLDKSGLPSDRFFAERPEGSVSTLKIQRTQQEDSAVYLCASSFTDRQETQYFGPGTRLLVL.

The chain recombines TRBV5-1 with TRBJ1-1; TRBD1 is a possible D gene (6 bases). CDR1 and CDR2 (germline): SGHRS, YFSETQ. Trimming stripped 2 bases from V and 5 bases from J, with 16 bases between. This CDR3 contains 15 residues. CDR3 in amino acids: CASSFYRDPGTEAFF. The CDR3 DNA reads as TGCGCCAGCAGCTTCTACAGGGACCCGGGGACTGAAGCTTTCTTT. The entire variable domain, with the rest obtained from reference TRBV5-1 and TRBJ1-1, is as follows: KAGVTQTPRYLIKTRGQQVTLSCSPISGHRSVSWYQQTPGQGLQFLFEYFSETQRNKGNFPGRFSGRQFSNSRSEMNVSTLELGDSALYLCASSFYRDPGTEAFFGQGTRLTVV.

The chain joins TRBV30 to TRBJ2-1, with D unresolved. The CDR3 has 13 amino acids. V shed 0 bases and J shed 6 bases, with 9 bases lying between them. Germline CDR1 and CDR2: GTSNPN and SVGIG (reference sequence). The CDR3 DNA follows: TGTGCCTGGAGTGTACATGCCGTCAATGAGCAGTTCTTC. Amino acid sequence: CAWSVHAVNEQFF.

The genes are TRBV2 and TRBJ1-5; possibly TRBD1 for D (5 bases). The V gene's germline CDR1 is SNHLY and CDR2 FYNNEI. The CDR3 consists of 14 residues. The V end lost 6 bases, the J end lost 5 bases, and 14 bases lay between the germline ends. The CDR3 here is CASSEDWGYQPQHF. In nucleotides, the CDR3 is TGTGCCAGCAGCGAGGACTGGGGGTATCAGCCCCAGCATTTT.

This chain uses TRBV14 with TRBJ1-5; possibly TRBD1 for D (6 bases). Germline V CDR1 and CDR2: SGHDN, FVKESK. Trimming removed 0 bases at V and 4 bases at J, with 22 bases between. CDR3 length equals 19 residues. The CDR3 DNA reads TGTGCCAGCAGCCAAGATATGTATCCGGACAGCTTCATGAATCAGCCCCAGCATTTT. It codes for CASSQDMYPDSFMNQPQHF.

This clonotype was found a few times. The gene calls are TRBV7-9 and TRBJ2-1; 15 bases line up with TRBD2. V lost 5 bases and J lost 7; bases outside the gene matches: 6. The CDR3 is made up of 16 amino acids. Germline assignment: CDR1 SEHNR and CDR2 FQNEAQ (reference sequence). Here the CDR3 DNA reads TGTGCCAGCAGCCTCCCCGGGACTAGCGGGGGGAATGAGCAGTTCTTC. Translating it yields CASSLPGTSGGNEQFF.

This CDR3 reads CASSPERGEYEQYF. The CDR3 bases are TGTGCCAGCTCACCAGAGCGGGGCGAATACGAGCAGTACTTC. The chain couples TRBV18 to TRBJ2-7, with TRBD2 identical over 7 bases. In germline, CDR1 is KGHSH, CDR2 LQKENI. The ends lost 2 bases at V and 4 bases at J; junction bases unmatched: 5. The CDR3 is made up of 14 amino acids.

The chain has TRBV6-2 or TRBV6-3 and TRBJ2-7; possibly TRBD1 for D (6 bases). Deletions cut 2 bases from V and 2 bases from J, with 13 bases between. Per germline, CDR1 MNHEY and CDR2 SVGEGT. There are 15 residues in the CDR3. Here the CDR3 reads CASSYILDSTYEQYF. As DNA, the CDR3 is TGTGCCAGCAGTTACATTCTGGACAGTACCTACGAGCAGTACTTC.

The chain joins TRBV7-8 to TRBJ2-5, with 11 bases identical to TRBD2. The CDR3 sequence is 19 residues long. J was trimmed by 1 base and V by 5 bases; bases with no gene match: 15. The germline V gene encodes CDR1 SGHVS and CDR2 FQNEAQ. The CDR3, as DNA: TGTGCCAGCAGCCACCCCCCGGGACTAGCGGAACTTCTCCAAGAGACCCAGTACTTC. The encoded protein is CASSHPPGLAELLQETQYF.

The CDR3 nucleotides read TGTGCCAGCAGCTCGGCCAGGCCGTATAGCAATCAGCCCCAGCATTTT. Protein: CASSSARPYSNQPQHF. The chain joins TRBV5-6 to TRBJ1-5; no reliable D call. Between the trimmed V and J ends, which lost 3 bases and 0 bases, there was a span of 13 bases. The CDR3 spans 16 residues. Germline V gene lookup returns CDR1 SGHDT and CDR2 YYEEEE.

The rearrangement joins TRBV6-1 to TRBJ1-5; no firm D call. CDR3 size: 15 residues. Germline-derived CDR1 and CDR2 are MNHNS and SASEGT. V shed 9 bases and J shed 2 bases, with 17 bases lying between them. The CDR3 sequence is CASRRYLVGNQPQHF. The CDR3, as DNA: TGTGCCAGTAGACGCTATTTAGTTGGCAATCAGCCCCAGCATTTT.

The chain employs TRBV3-1 and TRBJ2-6, with D tentatively TRBD1 (6 bases). CDR1 and CDR2 from the germline V gene are LGHDT and YNNKEL (reference sequence). The V gene lost 1 base and the J gene lost 0 bases, with 16 bases spanning the gap. The CDR3 is 19 amino acids. The CDR3 nucleotides read TGTGCCAGCAGCCAAGCCCGAGGGGGATTGCCCTCTGGGGCCAACGTCCTGACTTTC. Translation gives CASSQARGGLPSGANVLTF. Combining the CDR3 with reference TRBV3-1 and TRBJ2-6 gives the whole variable domain DTAVSQTPKYLVTQMGNDKSIKCEQNLGHDTMYWYKQDSKKFLKIMFSYNNKELIINETVPNRFSPKSPDKAHLNLHINSLELGDSAVYFCASSQARGGLPSGANVLTFGAGSRLTVL.

The rearrangement uses TRBV30 and TRBJ1-5, with D possibly TRBD1 on 6 matching bases. Trimming stripped 1 base from V and 4 bases from J, with 8 bases between. CDR1 and CDR2 (germline): GTSNPN, SVGIG (reference sequence). The CDR3 runs 13 residues. CDR3 sequence: CAWSEGQNQPQHF. The CDR3 coding sequence is TGTGCCTGGAGTGAAGGACAGAATCAGCCCCAGCATTTT.

The chain uses TRBV27 and TRBJ2-7, with D perhaps matching TRBD2 (6 bases). Trimming took 6 bases from V and 1 from J, leaving 13 bases between them. Per the germline V gene, CDR1 is MNHEY and CDR2 is SMNVEV (reference sequence). The CDR3 consists of 14 residues. CDR3 sequence (DNA): TGTGCCAGCAGCCTGATCGGGGGATCCTACGAGCAGTACTTC. Translated, it gives CASSLIGGSYEQYF.